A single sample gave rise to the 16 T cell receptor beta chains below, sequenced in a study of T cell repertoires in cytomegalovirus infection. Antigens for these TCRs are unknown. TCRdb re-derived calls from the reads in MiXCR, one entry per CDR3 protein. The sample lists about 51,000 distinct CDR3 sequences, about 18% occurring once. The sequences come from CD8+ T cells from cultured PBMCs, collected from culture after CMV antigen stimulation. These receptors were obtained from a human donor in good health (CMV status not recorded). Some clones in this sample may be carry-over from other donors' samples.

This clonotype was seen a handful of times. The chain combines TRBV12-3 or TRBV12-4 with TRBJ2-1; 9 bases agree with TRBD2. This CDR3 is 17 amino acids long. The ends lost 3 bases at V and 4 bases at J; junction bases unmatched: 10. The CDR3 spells CASSFQVSGGPYNEQFF. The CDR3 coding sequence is TGTGCCAGCAGTTTCCAGGTTAGCGGGGGACCTTACAATGAGCAGTTCTTC.

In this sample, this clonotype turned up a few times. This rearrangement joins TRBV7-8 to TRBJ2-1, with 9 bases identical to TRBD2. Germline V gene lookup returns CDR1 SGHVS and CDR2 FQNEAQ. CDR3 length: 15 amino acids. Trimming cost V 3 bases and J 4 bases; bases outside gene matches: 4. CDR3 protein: CASSFSGGPYNEQFF. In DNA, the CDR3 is TGTGCCAGCAGCTTTAGCGGGGGCCCTTACAATGAGCAGTTCTTC.

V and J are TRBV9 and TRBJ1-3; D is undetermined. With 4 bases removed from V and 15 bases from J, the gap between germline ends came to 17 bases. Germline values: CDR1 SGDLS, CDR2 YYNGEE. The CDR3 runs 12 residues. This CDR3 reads CASSTPVGETYF. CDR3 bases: TGTGCCAGCAGCACCCCCGTCGGGGAAACATATTTT.

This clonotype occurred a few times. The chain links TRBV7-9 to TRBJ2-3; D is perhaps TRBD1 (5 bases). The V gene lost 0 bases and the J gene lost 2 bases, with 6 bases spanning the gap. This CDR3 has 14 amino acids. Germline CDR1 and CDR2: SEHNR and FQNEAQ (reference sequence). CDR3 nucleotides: TGTGCCAGCAGCTTAGCAGGGGCCACAGATACGCAGTATTTT. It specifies CASSLAGATDTQYF.

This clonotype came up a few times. In nucleotides, the CDR3 is TGTGCCAGCAGTCACGCGTCCTACGAGCAGTACTTC. Translated, it gives CASSHASYEQYF. V gene TRBV6-2 or TRBV6-3 combines with J gene TRBJ2-7, with D uncertain. Germline V gene sequence: CDR1 MNHEY, CDR2 SVGEGT. The length of the CDR3 is 12 residues. The germline V and J ends were trimmed by 5 bases and 1 base, with 6 bases remaining between them.

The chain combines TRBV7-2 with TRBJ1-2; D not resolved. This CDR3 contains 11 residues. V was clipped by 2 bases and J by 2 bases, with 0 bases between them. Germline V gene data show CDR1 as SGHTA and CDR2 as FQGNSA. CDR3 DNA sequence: TGTGCCAGCAGCTTAAACTATGGCTACACCTTC. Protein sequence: CASSLNYGYTF.

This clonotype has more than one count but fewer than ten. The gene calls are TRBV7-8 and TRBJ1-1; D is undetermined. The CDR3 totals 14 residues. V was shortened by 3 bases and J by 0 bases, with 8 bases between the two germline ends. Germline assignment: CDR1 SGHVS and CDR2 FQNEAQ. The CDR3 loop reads CASSFITMNTEAFF. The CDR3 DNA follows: TGTGCCAGCAGCTTTATAACCATGAACACTGAAGCTTTCTTT.

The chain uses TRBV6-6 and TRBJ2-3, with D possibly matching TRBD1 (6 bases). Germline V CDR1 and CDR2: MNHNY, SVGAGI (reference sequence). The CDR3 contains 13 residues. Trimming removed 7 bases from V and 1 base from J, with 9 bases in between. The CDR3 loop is CASKNRGTDTQYF. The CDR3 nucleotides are TGTGCCAGCAAAAACAGGGGCACAGATACGCAGTATTTT.

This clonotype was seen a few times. This chain's CDR3 is CASSLGVREQFF. DNA of the CDR3: TGTGCCAGCAGTTTAGGAGTGCGTGAGCAGTTCTTC. The rearrangement uses TRBV12-3 or TRBV12-4 and TRBJ2-1; no clear D gene. The V and J ends lost 1 base and 9 bases respectively, with 7 bases between them. The CDR3 is 12 amino acids.

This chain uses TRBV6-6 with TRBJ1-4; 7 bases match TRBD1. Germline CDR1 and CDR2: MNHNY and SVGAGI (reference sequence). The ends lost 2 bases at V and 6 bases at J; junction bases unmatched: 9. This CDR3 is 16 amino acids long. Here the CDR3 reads CASSYTGQRVDEKLFF. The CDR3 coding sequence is TGTGCCAGCAGTTACACGGGACAGCGCGTGGATGAAAAACTGTTTTTT.

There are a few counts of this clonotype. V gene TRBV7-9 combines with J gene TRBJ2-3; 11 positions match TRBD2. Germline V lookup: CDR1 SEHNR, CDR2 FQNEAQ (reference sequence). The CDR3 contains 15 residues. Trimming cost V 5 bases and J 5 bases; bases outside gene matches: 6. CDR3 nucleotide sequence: TGTGCCAGCAGCACAACTAGCGGGAGAAGAGATACGCAGTATTTT. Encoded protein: CASSTTSGRRDTQYF.

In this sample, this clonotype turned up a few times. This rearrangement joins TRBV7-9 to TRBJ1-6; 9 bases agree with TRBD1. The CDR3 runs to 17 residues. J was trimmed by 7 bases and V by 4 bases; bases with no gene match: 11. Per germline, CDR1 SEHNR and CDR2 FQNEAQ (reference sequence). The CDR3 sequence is CASSSHEGQGINSPLHF. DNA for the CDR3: TGTGCCAGCAGCTCCCACGAGGGACAGGGAATCAATTCACCCCTCCACTTT.

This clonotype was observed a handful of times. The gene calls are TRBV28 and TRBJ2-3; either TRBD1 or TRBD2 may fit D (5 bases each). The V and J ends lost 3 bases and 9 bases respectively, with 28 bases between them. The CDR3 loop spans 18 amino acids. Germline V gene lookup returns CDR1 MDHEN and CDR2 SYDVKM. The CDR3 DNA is TGTGCCAGCAGTTTTTCCTGGCCGGGGACGGGGCCCACGTTGACGCAGTATTTT. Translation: CASSFSWPGTGPTLTQYF.

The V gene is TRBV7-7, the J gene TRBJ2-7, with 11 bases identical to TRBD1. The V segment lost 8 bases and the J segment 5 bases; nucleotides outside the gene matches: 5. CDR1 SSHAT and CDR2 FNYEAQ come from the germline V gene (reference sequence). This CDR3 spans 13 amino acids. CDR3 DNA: TGTGCCAGCTCCAGGGACAGGGGGAACGAGCAGTACTTC. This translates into CASSRDRGNEQYF.

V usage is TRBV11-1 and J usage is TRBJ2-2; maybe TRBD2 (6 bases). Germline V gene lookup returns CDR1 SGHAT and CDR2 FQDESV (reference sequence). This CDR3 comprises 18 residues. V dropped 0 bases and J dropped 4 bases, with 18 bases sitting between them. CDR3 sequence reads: CASSLAPGGTAGTGELFF. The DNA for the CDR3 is TGTGCCAGCAGCTTAGCCCCCGGCGGGACGGCGGGCACCGGGGAGCTGTTTTTT.

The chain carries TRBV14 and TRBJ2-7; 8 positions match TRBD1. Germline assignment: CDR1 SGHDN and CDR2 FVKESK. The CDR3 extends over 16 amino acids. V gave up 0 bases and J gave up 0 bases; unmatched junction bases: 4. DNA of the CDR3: TGTGCCAGCAGCCAAGATCCAGGGGGCGCCTCCTACGAGCAGTACTTC. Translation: CASSQDPGGASYEQYF.